The present T cell receptor (beta chain) was sequenced within a study of T cells in Graves' hyperthyroidism and ophthalmopathy. Study conclusions and caveats: The model predicted ophthalmopathy a median around six months before onset.

TCR beta CDR3 sequences were amplified from RNA transcripts. The HTBI primer set was used in a first-round RT-PCR of the TCR CDR3. A single record per CDR3 protein comes from TCRdb applying MiXCR to the multiplex PCR reads. The sample holds about 640,000 distinct CDR3 sequences, less than 25% seen once. This clonotype was counted a few times. The antigen is undetermined. The CDR3 contains 15 residues. Deletions cut 7 bases from V and 8 bases from J, with 20 bases between. Germline CDR1 and CDR2: MNHNS and SASEGT. The study excluded patients with uncontrolled infection, other autoimmune disease, pregnancy or lactation.

The sequencing input was blood. The rearrangement links TRBV6-1 to TRBJ1-4; possible D gene TRBD1, 5 bases. The receptor was derived from a man in his thirties or forties with Graves' ophthalmopathy. CDR3 nucleotides: TGTGCCAGCACTCCAACCGGGGGAGGAAGGGAAAAACTGTTTTTT. It translates to CASTPTGGGREKLFF.